These T cell receptor beta chains were read from a single sample in a study of patients and donors after allogeneic stem cell transplantation. TCRdb re-derived calls from the RT-PCR reads in MiXCR, one entry per CDR3 protein. The sample lists 800,000 to 1,000,000 distinct CDR3 sequences, roughly 18% occurring once. The specimen was blood, either unsorted or a sorted T cell fraction (not recorded which). The receptors shown here come from a human donor who was either an allogeneic HSCT recipient or a stem cell or donor lymphocyte infusion donor (not recorded which). It is not recorded whose cells these are; they may come from a transplant donor. CDR3s include the opening cysteine and the closing phenylalanine or tryptophan. The D gene is left open where the match is weak. Clone size is given for some rows only: seen once, a few or many times, or a class if the clone is expanded.

>TRBJ2-6|.|TRBD2|18|TRBV6-1
TGTGCCAGCAGTGAACTAGCGGGGGCGCTCTCTCGGGCCAACGTCCTGACTTTC
CASSELAGALSRANVLTF
>TRBJ2-7|.|.|13|TRBV29-1
TGCAGCGTTGAAGAAACCGAAACCTACGAGCAGTACTTC
CSVEETETYEQYF
>TRBJ2-2|many|TRBD1|15|TRBV6-5
TGTGCCAGCAGTTTTTTGGGACAGGGGGCCGGGGAGCTGTTTTTT
CASSFLGQGAGELFF
>TRBJ2-4|.|.|14|TRBV20-1
TGCAGTGCTACCCGCGAAGTAGCCAAAAACATTCAGTACTTC
CSATREVAKNIQYF
>TRBJ2-6|.|.|18|TRBV20-1
TGCAGTGCTAGAGATAGGGTCAGGCGATACTCTGGGGCCAACGTCCTGACTTTC
CSARDRVRRYSGANVLTF
>TRBJ1-2|.|.|12|TRBV25-1
TGTGCCAGCAGAGAAGGGACGTATGGCTACACCTTC
CASREGTYGYTF
>TRBJ2-4|.|TRBD2|18|TRBV28
TGTGCCAGCAGCGCCGGGACTAGCGGGACCTGGGCCAAAAACATTCAGTACTTC
CASSAGTSGTWAKNIQYF
>TRBJ2-3|.|TRBD2|20|TRBV12-3/TRBV12-4
TGTGCCAGCAGTTTTTCACCGGGACTAGCGGGGGGGAAAAGCACAGATACGCAGTATTTT
CASSFSPGLAGGKSTDTQYF
>TRBJ2-7|.|.|17|TRBV5-6
TGTGCCAGCAGCCCAGCAGTTACGGGTCCCAACGCCTACGAGCAGTACTTC
CASSPAVTGPNAYEQYF
>TRBJ2-3|.|TRBD2|15|TRBV12-3/TRBV12-4
TGTGCCAGCAGCAACAGCGGGGGAGGCACAGATACGCAGTATTTT
CASSNSGGGTDTQYF
>TRBJ1-5|.|.|16|TRBV4-3
TGCGCCAGCAGCCAAGAGGGGGGCAGAACCAATCAGCCCCAGCATTTT
CASSQEGGRTNQPQHF
>TRBJ1-2|.|.|14|TRBV5-1
TGCGCCAGCAGCTTGAACCGGGGGGGCTGGGGCTACACCTTC
CASSLNRGGWGYTF
>TRBJ2-2|.|TRBD1|15|TRBV6-2/TRBV6-3
TGTGCCAGCAGGGGATTAGGACAGGGGACCGGGGAGCTGTTTTTT
CASRGLGQGTGELFF
>TRBJ1-2|.|.|13|TRBV18
TGTGCCAGCTCACCTCGCCGGGAAGCTGGCTACACCTTC
CASSPRREAGYTF
>TRBJ1-1|.|.|15|TRBV20-1
TGCAGTGCTAGGGCCGGGGGGTCGCGGAACACTGAAGCTTTCTTT
CSARAGGSRNTEAFF
>TRBJ2-2|few|TRBD1|16|TRBV5-1
TGCGCCAGCAGCTTGGGGACAGGGGCCAACACCGAGGAGCTGTTTTTT
CASSLGTGANTEELFF
>TRBJ1-5|.|.|15|TRBV20-1
TGCAGTGCTAGCGAGTTTGGAGGGGGGAAACAGCCCCAGCATTTT
CSASEFGGGKQPQHF
>TRBJ2-1|.|TRBD2|15|TRBV7-3
TGTGCCAGCAGCTTACTAGCGGGAGTTTCCAATGAGCAGTTCTTC
CASSLLAGVSNEQFF
>TRBJ2-2|.|TRBD2|16|TRBV7-9
TGTGCCAGCGTCGGACTAGCGGGAGAGCGGACCGGGGAGCTGTTTTTT
CASVGLAGERTGELFF
>TRBJ2-7|few|.|14|TRBV28
TGTGCCAGCAGAAGACAGCTAAGCTCCTACGAGCAGTACTTC
CASRRQLSSYEQYF
>TRBJ1-1|.|TRBD1|15|TRBV6-5
TGTGCCAGCAGTTACCTCGACCTCGGACAGGGCGTAGCTTTCTTT
CASSYLDLGQGVAFF
>TRBJ2-7|.|.|14|TRBV20-1
TGCAGTGCTAGAGGACTAAACCTGTCATACGAGCAGTACTTC
CSARGLNLSYEQYF
>TRBJ2-6|.|.|15|TRBV7-9
TGTGCCAGCAGCGTAGGGGACTCTGGGGCCAACGTCCTGACTTTC
CASSVGDSGANVLTF
>TRBJ2-1|.|TRBD2|18|TRBV20-1
TGCAGTGCTAGAGATTACCGGACTAGCGGGAGTGACTACAATGAGCAGTTCTTC
CSARDYRTSGSDYNEQFF
>TRBJ2-5|.|.|13|TRBV15
TGTGCCACCAGCAGACGCAGTCAAGAGACCCAGTACTTC
CATSRRSQETQYF
>TRBJ2-7|once|.|15|TRBV20-1
TGCAGTGCTAGAGATTCCAGGCGGTCCTACGTGGAGCAGTACTTC
CSARDSRRSYVEQYF
>TRBJ2-2|.|.|11|TRBV7-9
TGTGCCAGCAGGATCCGCGGGGAGCTGTTTTTT
CASRIRGELFF
>TRBJ2-1|.|TRBD2|15|TRBV20-1
TGCAGTGCAAAAGAGGGGCTAGCGGGGCTTTCTGAGCAGTTCTTC
CSAKEGLAGLSEQFF
>TRBJ2-3|.|.|14|TRBV30
TGTGCCTGGAGGGGCCTATGGGGCACAGATACGCAGTATTTT
CAWRGLWGTDTQYF
>TRBJ1-5|.|.|15|TRBV7-2
TGTGCCAGCAGCCGGAGGGAGGGAAGACATCAGCCCCAGCATTTT
CASSRREGRHQPQHF
>TRBJ2-7|.|TRBD2|14|TRBV30
TGTGCCGGACGACTGACTAGCGGACCCTACGAGCAGTACTTC
CAGRLTSGPYEQYF
>TRBJ2-5|.|TRBD1|16|TRBV5-1
TGCGCCAGCAGCTTGGCCAGGGGGCTATCAAGAGAGACCCAGTACTTC
CASSLARGLSRETQYF
>TRBJ2-5|few|.|13|TRBV7-9
TGTGCCAGCAGCCTCAGTGGGCAAGAGACCCAGTACTTC
CASSLSGQETQYF
>TRBJ1-1|few|.|14|TRBV20-1
TGCAGTGCTAGAGACCTTGGAATGAACACTGAAGCTTTCTTT
CSARDLGMNTEAFF
>TRBJ1-4|.|.|14|TRBV5-6
TGTGCCAGCAGCTCCCACTCAACTAATGAAAAACTGTTTTTT
CASSSHSTNEKLFF
>TRBJ2-3|few|.|17|TRBV4-2
TGTGCCAGCAGCCAAGTGAAAGGGGGGATGCGTCCAGATACGCAGTATTTT
CASSQVKGGMRPDTQYF
>TRBJ2-1|many|.|15|TRBV6-2/TRBV6-3
TGTGCCAGCAGTTACAGTCTAGCGACATCCAATGAGCAGTTCTTC
CASSYSLATSNEQFF
>TRBJ2-1|.|TRBD2|16|TRBV11-1
TGTGCCAGCTTCCTAAAGCGGGAGGAGTTCTACAATGAGCAGTTCTTC
CASFLKREEFYNEQFF
>TRBJ2-1|.|.|15|TRBV9
TGTGCCAGCAGCCCAGAGGGCACAGGCTACAATGAGCAGTTCTTC
CASSPEGTGYNEQFF
>TRBJ1-4|.|.|14|TRBV4-3
TGCGCCAGCAGCCGGGAGGGGACTAATGAAAAACTGTTTTTT
CASSREGTNEKLFF
>TRBJ1-2|.|.|15|TRBV7-9
TGTGCCAGCAGCTTAGCACAGGGCTTAGAGTATGGCTACACCTTC
CASSLAQGLEYGYTF